The 2 T cell receptor beta chains below were found in one sample sequenced in a study of T cell responses to AZD1222 COVID-19 vaccine. Method: immunoSEQ multiplex PCR; TCRdb's copy keeps in-frame clones and lacks some. Of 75,000 to 90,000 clones listed, approximately 83% are singletons. Source: peripheral blood, taken 28 days after the second AZD1222 dose. These receptors came from an adult who received the AZD1222 COVID-19 vaccine.

Only one count was recorded for this clone. The chain combines TRBV7-2 with TRBJ2-4, with D tentatively TRBD1 (6 bases). V was pared by 5 bases and J by 5 bases, with 22 bases between. CDR1 is SGHTA and CDR2 is FQGNSA in the germline V gene. This CDR3 contains 17 residues. For the CDR3, the DNA is TGTGCCAGCAGCGAGTTAGGGGGTGGGGGTTATCAAAACATTCAGTACTTC. It specifies CASSELGGGGYQNIQYF.

The gene calls are TRBV9 and TRBJ1-3; D call uncertain. The CDR3 is 17 amino acids. The germline gives CDR1 SGDLS, CDR2 YYNGEE. Trimming cost V 0 bases and J 0 bases, with 13 bases left between them. This chain's CDR3 is CASSVAGQRSSGNTIYF. The CDR3 bases are TGTGCCAGCAGCGTAGCCGGCCAGCGTAGCTCTGGAAACACCATATATTTT.